The rows below give T cell receptor beta chains drawn from one sample of a study of blood T cell repertoires in COVID-19. Clones were sequenced by immunoSEQ multiplex PCR, and TCRdb holds only the in-frame ones, with some missing. The table includes roughly 230,000 clones, 65% to 90% detected once. Sequenced sample: peripheral blood. These receptors originate from a woman between 45 and 60 years old with acute or convalescent COVID-19. Each CDR3 is given with its conserved first and last residue. D genes are given only for firm matches. Where a row states a size, it is once, few, many or the class of an expanded clone; other rows omit it.

>NA|NA|TRBV7-9|TRBJ2-3
CASSPGTRTFTDTQYF
TGTGCCAGCAGCCCCGGGACTCGGACCTTCACAGATACGCAGTATTTT
>TRBD2|NA|TRBV4-3|TRBJ2-3
CASSQDLAGGRITQYF
TGCGCCAGCAGCCAAGATCTAGCGGGGGGCCGGATAACGCAGTATTTT
>TRBD2|NA|TRBV6-4|TRBJ2-1
CASSVREEPNEQFF
TGTGCCAGCAGTGTGCGGGAGGAGCCCAATGAGCAGTTCTTC
>NA|NA|TRBV5-4|TRBJ1-1
CASSSYSYTEAFF
TGTGCCAGCAGCTCGTACAGCTACACTGAAGCTTTCTTT
>TRBD1|NA|TRBV29-1|TRBJ1-2
CSVEDLMGQGTNYGYTF
TGCAGCGTTGAAGATCTTATGGGACAGGGGACTAACTATGGCTACACCTTC
>NA|few|TRBV7-2|TRBJ2-1
CASSSTAYNEQFF
TGTGCCAGCAGCTCGACAGCATACAATGAGCAGTTCTTC
>NA|NA|TRBV27|TRBJ2-1
CASSLGGEYNEQFF
TGTGCCAGCAGTTTGGGGGGAGAATACAATGAGCAGTTCTTC
>TRBD1|NA|TRBV7-9|TRBJ1-1
CALTRQGNTEAFF
TGTGCCCTAACAAGACAGGGGAACACTGAAGCTTTCTTT
>TRBD1|few|TRBV2|TRBJ2-1
CASRGQGYNEQFF
TGTGCCAGCAGGGGACAGGGATACAATGAGCAGTTCTTC
>NA|NA|TRBV6-5|TRBJ1-5
CASGQLSSNQPQHF
TGTGCCAGTGGACAGCTTTCGAGCAATCAGCCCCAGCATTTT
>TRBD2|NA|TRBV7-2|TRBJ2-7
CASSYRGGRNEQYF
TGTGCCAGCAGCTACCGCGGGGGGCGAAACGAGCAGTACTTC
>NA|NA|TRBV30|TRBJ2-3
CAWRGGAGDTQYF
TGTGCCTGGAGAGGCGGGGCCGGGGATACGCAGTATTTT
>NA|NA|TRBV28|TRBJ2-7
CASSSEGILTYEQYF
TGTGCCAGCAGTTCCGAGGGTATCCTAACCTACGAGCAGTACTTC
>NA|NA|TRBV28|TRBJ2-4
CASSSRGWLNIQYF
TGTGCCAGCAGTTCTAGAGGGTGGCTTAACATTCAGTACTTC
>TRBD1|NA|TRBV11-2|TRBJ2-7
CASSLTQGARYEQYF
TGTGCCAGCAGCTTAACCCAGGGGGCGCGCTACGAGCAGTACTTC
>TRBD2|NA|TRBV7-2|TRBJ2-1
CASSLSTSGGNNEQFF
TGTGCCAGCAGCTTAAGTACTAGCGGGGGCAACAATGAGCAGTTCTTC
>TRBD2|NA|TRBV3-1/TRBV3-2|TRBJ2-7
CASSSPKAGGFYEQYF
TGTGCCAGCAGCTCCCCGAAAGCGGGGGGGTTCTACGAGCAGTACTTC
>TRBD1|NA|TRBV4-1|TRBJ1-4
CASSQEHPTGFSEKLFF
TGCGCCAGCAGCCAAGAACACCCGACAGGGTTTTCTGAAAAACTGTTTTTT